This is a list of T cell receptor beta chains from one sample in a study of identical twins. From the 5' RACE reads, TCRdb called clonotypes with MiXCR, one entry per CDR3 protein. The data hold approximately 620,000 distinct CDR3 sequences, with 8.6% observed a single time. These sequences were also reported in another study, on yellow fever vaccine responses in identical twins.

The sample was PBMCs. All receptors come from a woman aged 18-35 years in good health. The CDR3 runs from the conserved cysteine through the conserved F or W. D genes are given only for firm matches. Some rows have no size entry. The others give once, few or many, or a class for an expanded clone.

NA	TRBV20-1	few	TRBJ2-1	TGCAGTGCTCGCCGGGGGGCAGGGGCCTACAATGAGCAGTTCTTC	CSARRGAGAYNEQFF
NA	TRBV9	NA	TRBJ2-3	TGTGCCAGCAGCGTTCCCAGGGCAGCCACAGATACGCAGTATTTT	CASSVPRAATDTQYF
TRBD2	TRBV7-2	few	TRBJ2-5	TGTGCCAGCAGCCCCCCAGGGAGGGAGGGGGAGACCCAGTACTTC	CASSPPGREGETQYF
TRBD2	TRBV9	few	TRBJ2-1	TGTGCCAGCAGCGTAGGCGGGAGTTTGAATGAGCAGTTCTTC	CASSVGGSLNEQFF
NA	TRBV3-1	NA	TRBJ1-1	TGTGCCAGCAGCCGCAGAGCGGGACCGAACACTGAAGCTTTCTTT	CASSRRAGPNTEAFF
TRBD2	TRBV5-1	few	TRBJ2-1	TGCGCCAGCAGCTTGGCTTCTAGCGGAAACAATGAGCAGTTCTTC	CASSLASSGNNEQFF
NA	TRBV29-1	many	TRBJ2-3	TGCAGCGTTGACGCGGGGCCGGCAGGTCCAGATACGCAGTATTTT	CSVDAGPAGPDTQYF
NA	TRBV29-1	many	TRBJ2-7	TGCAGCGTTTCCCCAGGGGTGAATTCCTACGAGCAGTACTTC	CSVSPGVNSYEQYF
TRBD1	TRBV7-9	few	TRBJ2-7	TGTGCCAGCAGCCCTCCCCGGGACAGGGATCCCTACGAGCAGTACTTC	CASSPPRDRDPYEQYF
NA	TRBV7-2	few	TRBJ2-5	TGTGCCAGCAGCCACTACACTCTAGCCCTCAAAGAGACCCAGTACTTC	CASSHYTLALKETQYF
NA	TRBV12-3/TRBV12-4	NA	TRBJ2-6	TGTGCCAGCAGTTTGAACAGGGTCGCCGGGGCCAACGTCCTGACTTTC	CASSLNRVAGANVLTF
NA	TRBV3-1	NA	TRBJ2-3	TGTGCCAGCAGCCAAGATTTTTGGGGCCCCCAAGGGTCAGATACGCAGTATTTT	CASSQDFWGPQGSDTQYF
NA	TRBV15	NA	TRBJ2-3	TGTGCCACCAGCAGAGATTATCGCAGGGGGGCAGATACGCAGTATTTT	CATSRDYRRGADTQYF
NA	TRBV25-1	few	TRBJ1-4	TGTGCCAGCAGTGAGAGGGGGTCAACTAATGAAAAACTGTTTTTT	CASSERGSTNEKLFF
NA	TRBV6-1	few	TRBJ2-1	TGTGCCAGCAGGCTAGCGTCCCACAATGAGCAGTTCTTC	CASRLASHNEQFF
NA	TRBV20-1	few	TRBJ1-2	TGCAGTTTGTTTTGGAGCTATGGCTACACCTTC	CSLFWSYGYTF
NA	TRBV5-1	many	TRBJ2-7	TGCGCCAGCAGCCCCGGGCCGGACTCCTACGAGCAGTACTTC	CASSPGPDSYEQYF
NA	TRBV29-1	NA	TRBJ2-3	TGCAGCCTCTCGACCGGGGCACCCACAGATACGCAGTATTTT	CSLSTGAPTDTQYF